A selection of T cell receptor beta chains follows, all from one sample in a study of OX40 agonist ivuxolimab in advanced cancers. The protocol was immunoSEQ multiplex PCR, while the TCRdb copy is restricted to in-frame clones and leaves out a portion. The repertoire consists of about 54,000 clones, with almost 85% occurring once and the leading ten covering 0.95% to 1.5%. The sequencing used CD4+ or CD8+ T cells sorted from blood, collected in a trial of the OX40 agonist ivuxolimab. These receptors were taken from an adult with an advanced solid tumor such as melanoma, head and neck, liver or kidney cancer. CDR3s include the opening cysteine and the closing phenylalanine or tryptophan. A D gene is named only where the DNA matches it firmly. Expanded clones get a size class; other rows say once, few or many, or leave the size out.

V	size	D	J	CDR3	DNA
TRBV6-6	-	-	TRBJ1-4	CASSTRGTVEKLFF	TGTGCCAGCAGTACCCGAGGAACAGTCGAAAAACTGTTTTTT
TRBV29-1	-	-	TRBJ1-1	CSVLGDVGGEAFF	TGCAGCGTTCTCGGGGACGTGGGGGGTGAAGCTTTCTTT
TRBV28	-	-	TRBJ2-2	CASSDKTAGELFF	TGTGCCAGCAGTGATAAGACGGCCGGGGAGCTGTTTTTT
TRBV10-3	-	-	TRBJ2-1	CAISRAGSDYNEQFF	TGTGCCATCAGCCGAGCGGGTTCCGACTACAATGAGCAGTTCTTC
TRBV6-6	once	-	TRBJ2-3	CASSYEQFNTDTQYF	TGTGCCAGCAGTTACGAACAATTTAACACAGATACGCAGTATTTT
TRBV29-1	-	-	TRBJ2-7	CSVGTGSLENEQYF	TGCAGCGTCGGAACAGGGTCCCTTGAGAACGAGCAGTACTTC
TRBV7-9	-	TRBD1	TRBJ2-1	CASSLDQTGRNEQFF	TGTGCCAGCAGCTTAGACCAGACAGGGCGGAATGAGCAGTTCTTC
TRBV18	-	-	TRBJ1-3	CASSPATTSGVSGNTIYF	TGTGCCAGCTCACCCGCCACCACCTCCGGAGTCTCTGGAAACACCATATATTTT
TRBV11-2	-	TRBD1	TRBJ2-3	CASSPRTGGGADTQYF	TGTGCCAGCAGCCCCAGGACAGGGGGCGGTGCAGATACGCAGTATTTT
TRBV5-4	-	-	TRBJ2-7	CASRPGTVSDSYEQYF	TGTGCCAGCAGACCCGGGACTGTTTCTGACTCCTACGAGCAGTACTTC
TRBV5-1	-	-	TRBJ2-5	CASSLQGETQYF	TGCGCCAGCAGCTTGCAGGGGGAGACCCAGTACTTC
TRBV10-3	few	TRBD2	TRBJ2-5	CAISGLAVGQETQYF	TGTGCCATCAGTGGTCTAGCGGTCGGCCAAGAGACCCAGTACTTC
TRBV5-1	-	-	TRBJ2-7	CASSPAGTTGEQYF	TGCGCCAGCAGCCCAGCCGGGACGACTGGGGAGCAGTACTTC
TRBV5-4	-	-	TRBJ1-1	CASSVGRNTEAFF	TGTGCCAGCAGCGTTGGACGTAACACTGAAGCTTTCTTT
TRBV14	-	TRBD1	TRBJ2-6	CASSQDPDRVTGANVLTF	TGTGCCAGCAGCCAAGATCCGGACAGGGTTACCGGGGCCAACGTCCTGACTTTC
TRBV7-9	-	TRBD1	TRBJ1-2	CASSSTTGPGGYTF	TGTGCCAGCAGTTCTACGACAGGGCCGGGGGGCTACACCTTC
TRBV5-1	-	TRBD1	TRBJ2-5	CASSLYGTGVEETQYF	TGCGCCAGCAGCTTGTACGGGACAGGGGTGGAGGAGACCCAGTACTTC
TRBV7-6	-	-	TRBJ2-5	CASSRWGGPQETQYF	TGTGCCAGCAGCCGGTGGGGGGGCCCACAAGAGACCCAGTACTTC
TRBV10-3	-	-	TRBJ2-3	CAISESSGYTQYF	TGTGCCATCAGTGAGAGTAGCGGTTATACGCAGTATTTT
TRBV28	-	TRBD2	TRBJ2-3	CASSSPLGLAVDTDTQYF	TGTGCCAGCAGTTCACCACTCGGACTAGCGGTAGATACAGATACGCAGTATTTT
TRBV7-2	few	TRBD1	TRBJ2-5	CASSLGGDREETQYF	TGTGCCAGCAGCTTAGGGGGGGACAGGGAAGAGACCCAGTACTTC
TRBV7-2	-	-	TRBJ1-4	CASSLRREDEKLFF	TGTGCCAGCAGCTTACGACGAGAGGATGAAAAACTGTTTTTT
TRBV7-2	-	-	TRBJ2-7	CASSLGATEMYF	TGTGCCAGCAGCTTAGGAGCCACCGAGATGTACTTC
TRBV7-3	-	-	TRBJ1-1	CASSLDTNTEAFF	TGTGCCAGCAGCTTAGACACAAACACTGAAGCTTTCTTT
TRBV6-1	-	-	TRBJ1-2	CASSEASGNYGYTF	TGTGCCAGCAGTGAAGCTTCGGGGAACTATGGCTACACCTTC
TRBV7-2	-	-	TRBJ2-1	CASSLRVRNEQFF	TGTGCCAGCAGCTTAAGGGTTAGGAATGAGCAGTTCTTC